These 22 T cell receptor beta chains were sequenced from one sample in a study of blood T cells in healthy people across ages. Sample-barcoded 5' priming and a J-beta primer mix drove a second PCR of about 6 to 12 cycles. A single record per CDR3 protein comes from TCRdb applying MiXCR to the 5' RACE reads. The sample yields 1.5 million to 2 million distinct CDR3 sequences, roughly 43% seen once. Sequenced input: blood. The origin of the receptors is a human donor in good health.

Concerning this clonotype itself: The junction does not match germline at one end; this may be a read error. The chain joins TRBV24-1 to TRBJ2-3; D possibly corresponds to TRBD1 (7 bases). Germline CDR1 is KGHDR and CDR2 is SFDVKD. The CDR3 sequence is 16 residues long. DNA for the CDR3: TGTGCCACCAGTGATTGGGGGGACAGAGGCACGGATACGCAGTATTTT. It encodes CATSDWGDRGTDTQYF.

The CDR3, as DNA: TGTGCCAGCAGCTTGGGGGTTGCAAACAGGGACTATGGCTACACCTTC. This translates into CASSLGVANRDYGYTF. The V and J genes are TRBV5-4 and TRBJ1-2, with a tentative D call TRBD1 (6 bases). This CDR3 spans 16 amino acids. The V gene's germline CDR1 is SGHNT and CDR2 YYREEE (reference sequence). The V and J ends lost 0 bases and 3 bases respectively, with 15 bases between them.

This chain uses TRBV6-6 with TRBJ2-7, with 9 bases matching TRBD2. Germline V gene data show CDR1 as MNHNY and CDR2 as SVGAGI (reference sequence). The V and J ends lost 3 bases and 5 bases, in that order; junction bases with no gene match: 5. The CDR3 consists of 14 residues. This chain's CDR3 is CASSYSLAGNEQYF. CDR3 nucleotide sequence: TGTGCCAGCAGTTATAGTCTAGCGGGGAACGAGCAGTACTTC.

CDR3 residues: CASSPITSSGNTIYF. The CDR3 DNA is TGTGCCAGCAGTCCCATTACGAGCTCTGGAAACACCATATATTTT. The chain employs TRBV6-5 and TRBJ1-3; D call uncertain. The CDR3 totals 15 residues. The V end lost 5 bases, the J end lost 0 bases, and 11 bases lay between the germline ends. Germline V gene sequence: CDR1 MNHEY, CDR2 SVGAGI.

This clonotype was counted between two and nine times. This chain joins TRBV6-6 and TRBJ1-1; D uncertain. Trimming took off 6 bases at V and 0 bases at J, with 8 bases between the two ends. The CDR3 loop spans 13 amino acids. Germline values: CDR1 MNHNY, CDR2 SVGAGI (reference sequence). The CDR3 reads CASSRNLNTEAFF. The DNA of the CDR3 is TGTGCCAGCAGCCGAAACCTGAACACTGAAGCTTTCTTT.

The chain joins TRBV12-3 or TRBV12-4 to TRBJ1-5; D possibly corresponds to TRBD1 (5 bases). CDR3 length: 15 residues. The germline V and J ends were trimmed by 0 bases and 1 base, with 7 bases remaining between them. The CDR3 sequence: CASSLAEGSNQPQHF. As DNA, the CDR3 is TGTGCCAGCAGTTTAGCCGAGGGGAGCAATCAGCCCCAGCATTTT.

The rearrangement uses TRBV28 and TRBJ1-2; 8 nucleotides match TRBD1. This CDR3 has 13 amino acids. Germline assignment: CDR1 MDHEN and CDR2 SYDVKM. V trimming: 10 bases; J trimming: 3 bases; junction bases outside the gene matches: 7. The CDR3 sequence is CATSTGDYYGYTF. The CDR3 region has the DNA TGTGCCACCTCGACAGGGGACTACTATGGCTACACCTTC.

The chain combines TRBV20-1 with TRBJ1-4; tentatively, D is TRBD1 (6 bases). The germline V gene encodes CDR1 DFQATT and CDR2 SNEGSKA (reference sequence). This CDR3 contains 12 residues. V lost 5 bases to trimming and J lost 11 bases, with 15 bases between them. The CDR3 spells CSALRNREKLFF. Written as DNA, the CDR3 is TGCAGTGCTCTCCGCAACAGGGAGAAACTGTTTTTT.

This clonotype was observed a handful of times. This sequence joins TRBV24-1 and TRBJ2-2; 11 positions agree with TRBD1. This CDR3 has 14 amino acids. Germline assignment: CDR1 KGHDR and CDR2 SFDVKD. The V gene end was trimmed by 8 bases and the J gene end by 7 bases; junction bases not matched to a gene: 5. CDR3 sequence: CATKGQGDIGELFF. The CDR3 DNA reads TGTGCCACCAAGGGACAGGGGGATATCGGGGAGCTGTTTTTT.

The rearrangement uses TRBV11-1 and TRBJ2-3; D unclear. Germline V gene data show CDR1 as SGHAT and CDR2 as FQDESV (reference sequence). V gave up 5 bases and J gave up 6 bases, with 12 bases separating them. The CDR3 contains 13 residues. The CDR3 sequence: CASSPGPSDTQYF. CDR3 bases: TGTGCCAGCAGCCCCGGACCATCTGATACGCAGTATTTT.

The chain carries TRBV28 and TRBJ2-2, with no clear D. The CDR3 runs 14 residues. CDR1 is MDHEN and CDR2 is SYDVKM in the germline V gene. V lost 6 bases, J lost 5 bases, and 13 bases lay in between. Here the CDR3 reads CASSTLLPTGELFF. The CDR3, as DNA: TGTGCCAGCAGCACCTTGTTGCCGACCGGGGAGCTGTTTTTT.

CDR3 sequence: CASSQVLKAADEQFF. The CDR3 bases are TGCGCCAGCAGCCAAGTCCTTAAAGCGGCCGATGAGCAGTTCTTC. The chain carries TRBV4-1 and TRBJ2-1; TRBD2 is a possible D gene (5 bases). Trimming removed 1 base from V and 8 bases from J, with 15 bases in between. CDR3 length: 15 residues. Germline CDR1 MGHRA, CDR2 YSYEKL.

This rearrangement joins TRBV9 to TRBJ2-6, with a tentative D call TRBD1 (6 bases). Germline V gene lookup returns CDR1 SGDLS and CDR2 YYNGEE. Trimming removed 0 bases at V and 4 bases at J, with 11 bases between. The CDR3 has 16 residues. CDR3 in amino acids: CASSVEWGPGANVLTF. The CDR3 bases are TGTGCCAGCAGCGTAGAGTGGGGGCCCGGGGCCAACGTCCTGACTTTC.

The CDR3 region has the DNA TGTGCCAGCAGTTTCCCCATCCGAGGCTACACCTTC. It encodes CASSFPIRGYTF. The genes are TRBV12-3 or TRBV12-4 and TRBJ1-2; D remains ambiguous. Trimming shortened V by 3 bases and J by 8 bases, and 10 bases separated the two germline ends. The CDR3 runs 12 residues.

V gene TRBV7-2 combines with J gene TRBJ2-1; D assignment may be TRBD1 or TRBD2 (5 bases each). The CDR3 contains 15 residues. Per germline, CDR1 SGHTA and CDR2 FQGNSA. V was clipped by 3 bases and J by 0 bases, with 9 bases between them. The CDR3 sequence: CASSFWGSSYNEQFF. In DNA, the CDR3 is TGTGCCAGCAGCTTCTGGGGGAGCTCCTACAATGAGCAGTTCTTC.

Of note for this clonotype: At one of its ends the junction is not consistent with the germline gene, which may arise from a read error. The chain uses TRBV6-5 and TRBJ1-2, with D perhaps TRBD1 (5 bases). The CDR3 totals 16 residues. CDR1 and CDR2 from the germline V gene are MNHEY and SVGAGI. CDR3 in amino acids: CASSYSISGINYSYTF. The CDR3 bases are TGTGCCAGCAGTTACTCGATTTCAGGGATTAACTATAGCTACACCTTC.

The chain uses TRBV5-1 and TRBJ1-2; no clear D gene. Germline loops: CDR1 SGHRS, CDR2 YFSETQ. CDR3 size: 15 residues. Trimming shortened V by 3 bases and J by 6 bases, and 18 bases separated the two germline ends. DNA for the CDR3: TGCGCCAGCAGCTGGGCGGCGGGTCTCCACGATGGCTACACCTTC. This encodes CASSWAAGLHDGYTF.

This chain connects TRBV9 to TRBJ2-1; D tentatively reads TRBD1 or TRBD2 (6 bases each). Deletions cut 0 bases from V and 4 bases from J, with 11 bases between. CDR3 length equals 15 residues. The germline V gene encodes CDR1 SGDLS and CDR2 YYNGEE. DNA for the CDR3: TGTGCCAGCAGCGTAGAAGGGGGGCCATACAATGAGCAGTTCTTC. Its translation is CASSVEGGPYNEQFF. The complete variable domain, with remaining parts taken from reference TRBV9 and TRBJ2-1, reads DSGVTQTPKHLITATGQRVTLRCSPRSGDLSVYWYQQSLDQGLQFLIQYYNGEERAKGNILERFSAQQFPDLHSELNLSSLELGDSALYFCASSVEGGPYNEQFFGPGTRLTVL.

This clonotype showed up just once. The chain links TRBV21-1 to TRBJ1-2; the table's D call, TRBD1, has no DNA check behind it. TRBV21-1 is noted as a pseudogene. This CDR3 is 16 amino acids long. The DNA for the CDR3 is TGTGCCAGCAGCAAGGTGCCAGGGGGCGGATATTATGGCTACACCTTC. This gives the protein CASSKVPGGGYYGYTF.

This clonotype was found many times. The J gene is TRBJ2-3, the V gene TRBV29-1; 7 positions agree with TRBD1. Germline CDR1 reads SQVTM; CDR2 reads ANQGSEA. With V trimmed by 6 bases and J by 6 bases, 3 bases remained unmatched. The CDR3 length is 11 residues. The CDR3 protein is CSVDRDDTQYF. The CDR3 region has the DNA TGCAGCGTAGACAGGGACGATACGCAGTATTTT.

This chain joins TRBV30 and TRBJ2-3; possibly TRBD1 or TRBD2 for D (6 bases each). Germline V gives CDR1 GTSNPN, CDR2 SVGIG (reference sequence). The germline V and J ends were trimmed by 5 bases and 4 bases, with 16 bases remaining between them. The CDR3 is made up of 14 amino acids. The DNA for the CDR3 is TGTGCCTGGCCCGCCGGGGGCCTAGCAGATACGCAGTATTTT. Protein: CAWPAGGLADTQYF.

The gene calls are TRBV28 and TRBJ2-7; D not resolved. The CDR3 is 10 amino acids. V dropped 8 bases and J dropped 4 bases, with 6 bases sitting between them. The V gene's germline CDR1 is MDHEN and CDR2 SYDVKM. CDR3 sequence reads: CASVGYEQYF. The CDR3 DNA is TGTGCCAGCGTGGGGTACGAGCAGTACTTC.